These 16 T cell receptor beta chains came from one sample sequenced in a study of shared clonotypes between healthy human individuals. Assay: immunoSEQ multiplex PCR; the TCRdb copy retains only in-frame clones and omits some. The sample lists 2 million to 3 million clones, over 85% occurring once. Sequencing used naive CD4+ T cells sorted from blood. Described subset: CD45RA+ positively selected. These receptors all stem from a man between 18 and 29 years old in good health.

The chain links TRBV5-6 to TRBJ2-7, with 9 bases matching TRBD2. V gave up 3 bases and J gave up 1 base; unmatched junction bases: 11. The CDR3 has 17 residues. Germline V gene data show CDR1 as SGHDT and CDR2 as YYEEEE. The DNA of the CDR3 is TGTGCCAGCAGCTCACCACCCCCGCTAGCGGGATCCTACGAGCAGTACTTC. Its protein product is CASSSPPPLAGSYEQYF.

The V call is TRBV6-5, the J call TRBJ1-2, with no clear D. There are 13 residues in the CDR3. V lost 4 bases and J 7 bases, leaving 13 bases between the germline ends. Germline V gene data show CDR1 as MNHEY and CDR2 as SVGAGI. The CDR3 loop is CASSSPSEGGYTF. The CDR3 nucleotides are TGTGCCAGCAGTTCCCCTTCGGAGGGTGGCTACACCTTC.

DNA of the CDR3: TGTGCCAGCAGTTCCCCAGGGGGCGTGAACACTGAAGCTTTCTTT. This codes for CASSSPGGVNTEAFF. The gene calls are TRBV28 and TRBJ1-1; 8 nucleotides agree with TRBD1. The CDR3 length is 15 residues. Germline V gene sequence: CDR1 MDHEN, CDR2 SYDVKM. The trim removed 4 bases at V and 0 bases at J, leaving 4 bases unmatched.

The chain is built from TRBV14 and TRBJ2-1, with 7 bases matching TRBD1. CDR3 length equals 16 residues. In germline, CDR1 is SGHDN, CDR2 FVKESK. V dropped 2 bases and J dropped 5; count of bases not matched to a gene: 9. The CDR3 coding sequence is TGTGCCAGCAGCCAACTACAGGGGTCTGGAAACAATGAGCAGTTCTTC. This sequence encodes CASSQLQGSGNNEQFF.

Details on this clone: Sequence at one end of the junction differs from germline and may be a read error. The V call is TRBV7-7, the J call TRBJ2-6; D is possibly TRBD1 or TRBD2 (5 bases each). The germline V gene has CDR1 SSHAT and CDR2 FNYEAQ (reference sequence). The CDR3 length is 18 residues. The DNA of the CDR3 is TGTGCTAGCAGCTCGGTGTTCGGGACCACTACTGGGGCCAACGTCCTGACTTTC. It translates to CASSSVFGTTTGANVLTF. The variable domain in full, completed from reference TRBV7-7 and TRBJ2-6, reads GAGVSQSPRYKVTKRGQDVTLRCDPISSHATLYWYQQALGQGPEFLTYFNYEAQPDKSGLPSDRFSAERPEGSISTLTIQRTEQRDSAMYRCASSSVFGTTTGANVLTFGAGSRLTVL.

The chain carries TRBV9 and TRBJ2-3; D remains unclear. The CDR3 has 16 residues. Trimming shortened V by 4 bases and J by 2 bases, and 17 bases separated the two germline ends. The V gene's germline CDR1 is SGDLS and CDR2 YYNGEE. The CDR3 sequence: CASSSSHRRPTDTQYF. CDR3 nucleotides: TGTGCCAGCAGCTCCAGCCACCGGCGACCCACAGATACGCAGTATTTT.

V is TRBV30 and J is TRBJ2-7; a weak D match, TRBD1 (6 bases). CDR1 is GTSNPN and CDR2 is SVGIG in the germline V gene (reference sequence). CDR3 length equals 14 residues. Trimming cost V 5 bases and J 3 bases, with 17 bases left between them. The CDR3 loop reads CAWGRQVGFYEQYF. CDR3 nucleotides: TGTGCCTGGGGACGACAGGTAGGCTTCTACGAGCAGTACTTC.

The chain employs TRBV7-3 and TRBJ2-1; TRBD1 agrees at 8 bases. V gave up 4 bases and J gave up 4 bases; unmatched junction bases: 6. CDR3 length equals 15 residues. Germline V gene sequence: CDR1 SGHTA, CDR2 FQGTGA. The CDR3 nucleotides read TGTGCCAGCAGCTCCGGACAGGGTGGTTACAATGAGCAGTTCTTC. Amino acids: CASSSGQGGYNEQFF.

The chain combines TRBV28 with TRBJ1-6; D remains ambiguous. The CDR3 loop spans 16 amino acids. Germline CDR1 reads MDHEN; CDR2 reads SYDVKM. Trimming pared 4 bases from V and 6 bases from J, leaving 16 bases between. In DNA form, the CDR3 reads TGTGCCAGCAGTTCCCCCGAAGGCGGTCTTAATTCACCCCTCCACTTT. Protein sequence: CASSSPEGGLNSPLHF.

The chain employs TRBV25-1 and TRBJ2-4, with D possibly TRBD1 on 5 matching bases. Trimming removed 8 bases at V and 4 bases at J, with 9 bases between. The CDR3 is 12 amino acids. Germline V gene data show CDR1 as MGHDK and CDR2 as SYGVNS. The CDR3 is CASAGKKNIQYF. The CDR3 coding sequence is TGTGCCAGCGCAGGGAAGAAAAACATTCAGTACTTC.

CDR3: CASSKGQGGHTGELFF. The CDR3 DNA is TGTGCCAGCAGCAAGGGACAGGGCGGTCACACCGGGGAGCTGTTTTTT. V is TRBV7-3 and J is TRBJ2-2; 9 nucleotides agree with TRBD1. The germline V gene has CDR1 SGHTA and CDR2 FQGTGA. V lost 5 bases and J lost 3; bases outside the gene matches: 7. This CDR3 is 16 amino acids long.

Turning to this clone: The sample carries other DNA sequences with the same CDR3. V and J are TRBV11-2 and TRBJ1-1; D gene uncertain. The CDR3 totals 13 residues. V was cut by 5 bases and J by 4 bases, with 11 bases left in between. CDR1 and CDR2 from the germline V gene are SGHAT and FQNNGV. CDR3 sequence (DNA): TGTGCCAGCAGCGTTACAGCCAGCACTGAAGCTTTCTTT. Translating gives CASSVTASTEAFF.

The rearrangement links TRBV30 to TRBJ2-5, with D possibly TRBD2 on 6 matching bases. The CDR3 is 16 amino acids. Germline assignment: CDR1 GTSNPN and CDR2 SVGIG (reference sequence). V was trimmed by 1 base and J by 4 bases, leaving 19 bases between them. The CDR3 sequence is CAWSATRRGLLETQYF. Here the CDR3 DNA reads TGTGCCTGGAGTGCCACGCGGCGGGGTTTGTTAGAGACCCAGTACTTC.

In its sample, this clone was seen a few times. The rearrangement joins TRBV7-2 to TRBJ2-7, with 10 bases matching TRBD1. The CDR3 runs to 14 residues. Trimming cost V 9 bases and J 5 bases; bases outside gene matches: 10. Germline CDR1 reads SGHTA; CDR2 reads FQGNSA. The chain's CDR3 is CASLAGTGAHEQYF. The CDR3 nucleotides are TGTGCCAGTTTAGCCGGGACAGGGGCCCACGAGCAGTACTTC. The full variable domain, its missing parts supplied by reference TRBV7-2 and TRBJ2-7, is GAGVSQSPSNKVTEKGKDVELRCDPISGHTALYWYRQSLGQGLEFLIYFQGNSAPDKSGLPSDRFSAERTGGSVSTLTIQRTQQEDSAVYLCASLAGTGAHEQYFGPGTRLTVT.

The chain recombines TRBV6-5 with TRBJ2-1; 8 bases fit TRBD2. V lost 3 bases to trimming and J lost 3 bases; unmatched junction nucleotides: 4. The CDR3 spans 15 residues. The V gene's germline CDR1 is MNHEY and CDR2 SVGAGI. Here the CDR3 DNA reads TGTGCCAGCAGTTATGTAGCGGGAAACTACAATGAGCAGTTCTTC. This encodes CASSYVAGNYNEQFF.

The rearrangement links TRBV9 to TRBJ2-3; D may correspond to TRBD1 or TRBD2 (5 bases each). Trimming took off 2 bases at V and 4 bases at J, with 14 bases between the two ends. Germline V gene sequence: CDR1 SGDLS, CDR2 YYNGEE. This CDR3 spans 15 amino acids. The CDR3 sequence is CASSVGGYRADTQYF. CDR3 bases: TGTGCCAGCAGCGTTGGGGGATATAGGGCAGATACGCAGTATTTT.